This TCR beta chain stems from a study of early T cells in non-severe SARS-CoV-2 infection. Unique molecular identifier tags were affixed to discrete cDNA molecules. TCRdb passed the 5' RACE reads through MiXCR, listing each CDR3 protein once. The sample yields around 67,000 distinct CDR3 sequences, approximately 12% seen once. The sequenced sample was whole blood. The source of this sequence is an adult who was a healthcare worker with PCR-confirmed SARS-CoV-2 infection or an uninfected control (not recorded which).

CDR3 nucleotides: TGTGCCAGCAGCTTATTCAGGACTCAAGAGACCCAGTACTTC. As protein: CASSLFRTQETQYF. This sequence joins TRBV7-2 and TRBJ2-5, with a tentative D call TRBD2 (5 bases). This CDR3 is 14 amino acids long. The ends were cut back, 2 bases at V and 2 bases at J, with 9 bases in the middle. Germline V gene sequence: CDR1 SGHTA, CDR2 FQGNSA.